Sequencing of this TCR beta chain was carried out in a study of long-term antiretroviral therapy in people with HIV. V gave up 0 bases and J gave up 5 bases; unmatched junction bases: 4. This CDR3 is built from 16 residues. CDR1 and CDR2 (germline): SGHAT, FQDESV (reference sequence). Study-level findings and limits: Unavailable data included ART adherence, viral resistance and therapy changes (switches in treatment). Within the repertoire, clones expanded before ART were dominant at all time points.

With regard to this clone: Its matching antigen is unknown.

The run of the v3.0 immunoSEQ assay was at survey level. The data were produced by immunoSEQ multiplex PCR, yet TCRdb's version contains in-frame clones alone and is incomplete. The sample shows around 19,000 clones, around 92% of them seen only once. Sequenced here: unsorted PBMCs, sampled 4.4 years after starting antiretroviral therapy. The source is a woman in her forties or fifties with HIV. The genes are TRBV11-1 and TRBJ2-5; TRBD2 agrees at 12 bases. The CDR3 nucleotides are TGTGCCAGCAGCTTAGCTCTAGCGGGGGGGCCGGAGACCCAGTACTTC. It specifies CASSLALAGGPETQYF.